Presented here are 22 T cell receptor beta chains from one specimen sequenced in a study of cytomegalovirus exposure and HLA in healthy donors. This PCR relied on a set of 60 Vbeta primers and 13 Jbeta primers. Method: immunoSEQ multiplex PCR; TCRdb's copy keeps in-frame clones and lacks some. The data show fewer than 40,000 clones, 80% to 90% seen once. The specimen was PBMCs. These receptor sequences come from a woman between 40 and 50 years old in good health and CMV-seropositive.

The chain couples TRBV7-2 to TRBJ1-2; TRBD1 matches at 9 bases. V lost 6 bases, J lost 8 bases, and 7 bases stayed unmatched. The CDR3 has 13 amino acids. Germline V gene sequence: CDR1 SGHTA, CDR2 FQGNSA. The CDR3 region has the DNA TGTGCCAGCAGACCGGACAGGGGAGGAGGCTACACCTTC. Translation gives CASRPDRGGGYTF.

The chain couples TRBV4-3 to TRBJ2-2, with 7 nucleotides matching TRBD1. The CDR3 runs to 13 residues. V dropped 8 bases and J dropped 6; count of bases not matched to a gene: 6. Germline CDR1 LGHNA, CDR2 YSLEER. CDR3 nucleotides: TGCGCCAGCTCAGGGGGTTTTTCCGGGGAGCTGTTTTTT. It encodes CASSGGFSGELFF.

The CDR3 spells CASSYPSNEQFF. The CDR3 region has the DNA TGTGCCAGCAGTTACCCTAGCAATGAGCAGTTCTTC. The chain couples TRBV6-5 to TRBJ2-1, with D unresolved. With 2 bases removed from V and 6 bases from J, the gap between germline ends came to 5 bases. CDR3 length: 12 amino acids. The V gene's germline CDR1 is MNHEY and CDR2 SVGAGI.

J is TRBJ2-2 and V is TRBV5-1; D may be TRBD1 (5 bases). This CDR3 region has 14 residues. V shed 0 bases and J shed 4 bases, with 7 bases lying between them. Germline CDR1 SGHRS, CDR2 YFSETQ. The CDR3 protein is CASSLVQGTGELFF. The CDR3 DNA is TGCGCCAGCAGCTTGGTTCAGGGCACCGGGGAGCTGTTTTTT.

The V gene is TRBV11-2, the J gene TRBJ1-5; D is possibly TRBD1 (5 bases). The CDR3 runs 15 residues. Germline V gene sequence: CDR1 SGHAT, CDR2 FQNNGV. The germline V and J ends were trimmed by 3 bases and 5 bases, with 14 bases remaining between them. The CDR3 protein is CASSFGGVGDQPQHF. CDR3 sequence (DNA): TGTGCCAGCAGCTTTGGGGGGGTGGGAGATCAGCCCCAGCATTTT.

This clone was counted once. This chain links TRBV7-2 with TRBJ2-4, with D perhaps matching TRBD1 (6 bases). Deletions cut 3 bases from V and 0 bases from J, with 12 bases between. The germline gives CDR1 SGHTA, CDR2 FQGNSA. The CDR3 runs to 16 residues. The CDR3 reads CASSFGTPLAKNIQYF. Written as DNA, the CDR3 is TGTGCCAGCAGCTTCGGGACACCACTAGCCAAAAACATTCAGTACTTC.

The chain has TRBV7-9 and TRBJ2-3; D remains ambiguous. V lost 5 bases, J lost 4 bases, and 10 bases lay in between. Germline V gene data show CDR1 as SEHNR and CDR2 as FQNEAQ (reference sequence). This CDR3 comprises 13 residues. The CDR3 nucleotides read TGTGCCAGCAGCCCACGGGTGGCAGATACGCAGTATTTT. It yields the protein CASSPRVADTQYF.

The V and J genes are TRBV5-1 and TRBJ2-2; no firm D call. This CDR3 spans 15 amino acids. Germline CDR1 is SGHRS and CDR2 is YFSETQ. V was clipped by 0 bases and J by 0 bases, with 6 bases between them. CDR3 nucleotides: TGCGCCAGCAGCTTGGCGCCAGCGAACACCGGGGAGCTGTTTTTT. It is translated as CASSLAPANTGELFF.

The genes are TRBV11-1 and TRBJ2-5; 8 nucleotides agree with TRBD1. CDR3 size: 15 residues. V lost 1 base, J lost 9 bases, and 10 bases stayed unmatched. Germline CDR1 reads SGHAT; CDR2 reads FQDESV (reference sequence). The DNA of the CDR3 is TGTGCCAGCAGCTTAGGCAGGGGGCTAATGGAGGCCCAGTACTTC. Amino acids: CASSLGRGLMEAQYF.

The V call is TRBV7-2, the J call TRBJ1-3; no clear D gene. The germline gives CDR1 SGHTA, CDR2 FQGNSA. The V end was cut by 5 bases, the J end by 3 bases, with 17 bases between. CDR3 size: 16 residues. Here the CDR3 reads CASSQSHGVRGNTIYF. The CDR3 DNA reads TGTGCCAGCAGCCAATCCCACGGGGTGCGTGGAAACACCATATATTTT.

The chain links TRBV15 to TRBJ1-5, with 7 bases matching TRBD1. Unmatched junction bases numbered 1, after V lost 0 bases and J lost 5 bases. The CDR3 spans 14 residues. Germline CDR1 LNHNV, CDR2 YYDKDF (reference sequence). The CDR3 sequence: CATSRDQGDQPQHF. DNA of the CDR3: TGTGCCACCAGCAGAGATCAGGGGGATCAGCCCCAGCATTTT.

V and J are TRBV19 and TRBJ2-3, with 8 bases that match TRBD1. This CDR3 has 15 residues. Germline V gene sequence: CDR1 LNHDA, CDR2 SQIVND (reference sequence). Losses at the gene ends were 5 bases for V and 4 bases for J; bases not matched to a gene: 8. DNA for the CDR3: TGTGCCAGTAGTCCCCCAGGGGGCTCCGCAGATACGCAGTATTTT. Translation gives CASSPPGGSADTQYF.

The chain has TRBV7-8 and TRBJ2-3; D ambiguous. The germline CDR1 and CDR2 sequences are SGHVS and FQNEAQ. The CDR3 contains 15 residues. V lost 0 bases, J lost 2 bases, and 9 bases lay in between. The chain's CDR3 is CASSLAGLYTDTQYF. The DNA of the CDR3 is TGTGCCAGCAGCTTAGCGGGCCTCTACACAGATACGCAGTATTTT.

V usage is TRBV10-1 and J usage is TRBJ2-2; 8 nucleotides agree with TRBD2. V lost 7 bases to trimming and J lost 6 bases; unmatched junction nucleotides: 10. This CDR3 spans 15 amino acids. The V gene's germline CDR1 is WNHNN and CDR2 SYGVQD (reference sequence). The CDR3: CASNAGGAGSGELFF. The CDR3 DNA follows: TGCGCCAGCAACGCCGGGGGGGCCGGTTCCGGGGAGCTGTTTTTT.

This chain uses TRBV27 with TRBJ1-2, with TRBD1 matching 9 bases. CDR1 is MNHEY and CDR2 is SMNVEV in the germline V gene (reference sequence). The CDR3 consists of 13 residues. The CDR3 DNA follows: TGTGTCGGCTGGACAGGGGTCAACTATGGCTACACCTTC. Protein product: CVGWTGVNYGYTF.

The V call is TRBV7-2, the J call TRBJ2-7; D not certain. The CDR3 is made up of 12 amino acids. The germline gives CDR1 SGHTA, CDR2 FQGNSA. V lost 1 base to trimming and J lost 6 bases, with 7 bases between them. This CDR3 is CASSLVASEQYF. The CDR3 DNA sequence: TGTGCCAGCAGCTTAGTGGCCTCCGAGCAGTACTTC.

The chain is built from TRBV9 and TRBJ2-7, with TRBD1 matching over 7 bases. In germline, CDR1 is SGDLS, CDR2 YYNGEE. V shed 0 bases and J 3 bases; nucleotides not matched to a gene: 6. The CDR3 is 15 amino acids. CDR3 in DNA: TGTGCCAGCAGCGTAGCTTTGGGACAGAACTACGAGCAGTACTTC. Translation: CASSVALGQNYEQYF.

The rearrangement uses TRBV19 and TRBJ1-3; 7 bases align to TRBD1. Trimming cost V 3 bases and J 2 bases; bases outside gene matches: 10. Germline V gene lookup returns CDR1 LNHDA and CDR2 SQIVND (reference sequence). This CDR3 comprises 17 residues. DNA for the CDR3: TGTGCCAGTAGTATCGGGAACAGGGGAGCTGCTGGAAACACCATATATTTT. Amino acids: CASSIGNRGAAGNTIYF.

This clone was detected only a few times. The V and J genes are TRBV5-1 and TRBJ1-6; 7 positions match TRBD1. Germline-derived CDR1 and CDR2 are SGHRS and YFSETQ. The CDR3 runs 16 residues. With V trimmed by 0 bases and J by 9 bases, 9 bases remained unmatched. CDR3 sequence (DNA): TGCGCCAGCAGCTTGGGCGGTGTGACAGGGAGTTCACCCCTCCACTTT. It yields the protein CASSLGGVTGSSPLHF. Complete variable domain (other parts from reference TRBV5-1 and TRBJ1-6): KAGVTQTPRYLIKTRGQQVTLSCSPISGHRSVSWYQQTPGQGLQFLFEYFSETQRNKGNFPGRFSGRQFSNSRSEMNVSTLELGDSALYLCASSLGGVTGSSPLHFGNGTRLTVT.

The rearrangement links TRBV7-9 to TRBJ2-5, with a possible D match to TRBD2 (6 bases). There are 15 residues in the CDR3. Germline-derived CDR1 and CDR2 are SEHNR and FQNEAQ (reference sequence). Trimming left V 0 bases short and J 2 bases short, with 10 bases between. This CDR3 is CASSLAVGGQETQYF. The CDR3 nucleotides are TGTGCCAGCAGCTTAGCGGTGGGGGGTCAAGAGACCCAGTACTTC.

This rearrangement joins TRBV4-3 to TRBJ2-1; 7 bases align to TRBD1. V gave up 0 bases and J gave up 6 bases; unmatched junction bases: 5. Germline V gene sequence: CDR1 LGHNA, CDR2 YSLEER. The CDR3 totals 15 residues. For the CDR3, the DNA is TGCGCCAGCAGCCAAGATTTGGCAGGGGGCAATGAGCAGTTCTTC. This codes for CASSQDLAGGNEQFF.

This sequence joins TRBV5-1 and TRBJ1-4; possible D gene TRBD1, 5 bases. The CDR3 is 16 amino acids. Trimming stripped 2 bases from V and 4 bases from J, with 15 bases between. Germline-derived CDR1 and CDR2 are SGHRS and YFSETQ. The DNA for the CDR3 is TGCGCCAGCAGCTTAGGCCCGGAGGGGCTTAATGAAAAACTGTTTTTT. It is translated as CASSLGPEGLNEKLFF.